This T cell receptor (beta chain) was retrieved from a study of OX40 agonist ivuxolimab in advanced cancers. The overall study: The drug used for patients, ivuxolimab, was an agonistic anti-OX40 (CD134) antibody. Hepatocellular carcinoma, melanoma, renal cell or head and neck cancer was diagnosed in the dose-escalation patients. Study results and caveats: CD8+ T cells (on average) carried more expanded clones than CD4+ T cells. Not determined was the antigen specificity of the expanded peripheral T cells.

Regarding this clone: Its antigen is currently unknown.

The CDR3 contains 13 residues. V lost 7 bases, J lost 5 bases, and 14 bases lay in between. Germline lookup yields CDR1 SGHVS and CDR2 FQNEAQ. Method: immunoSEQ multiplex PCR; TCRdb's copy keeps in-frame clones and lacks some. The sample lists 23,000 or so clones, roughly 84% occurring once. The chain uses TRBV7-8 and TRBJ1-1; maybe TRBD1 (5 bases). This specimen consisted of CD4+ or CD8+ T cells sorted from blood, obtained in a trial of the OX40 agonist ivuxolimab. The clonotype was recovered from an adult with an advanced solid tumor such as melanoma, head and neck, liver or kidney cancer. CDR3 loop: CASNQGVGTEAFF. CDR3 nucleotides: TGTGCCAGCAACCAGGGTGTTGGGACTGAAGCTTTCTTT. Combining the CDR3 with reference TRBV7-8 and TRBJ1-1 gives the whole variable domain GAGVSQSPRYKVAKRGQDVALRCDPISGHVSLFWYQQALGQGPEFLTYFQNEAQLDKSGLPSDRFFAERPEGSVSTLKIQRTQQEDSAVYLCASNQGVGTEAFFGQGTRLTVV.